This TCR beta chain is from a study of STAT3 mutations in large granular lymphocyte leukemia. Study context: Immunosuppressive therapy was given to more than half of T-LGLL patients. Study outcomes and limitations: Every T-cell large granular lymphocyte leukemia patient had at least one immunodominant TCR beta clonotype. TCR clonotype switching after therapy occurred in about 30% of the 18 patients. In several patients, dominant TCR clone burden exceeded STAT3 mutant burden, suggesting STAT3 mutation arose secondarily. In some patients, a small highly pathogenic clone possibly went undetected.

In this sample, this clone turned up once. The antigen is undetermined. Assay used: immunoSEQ multiplex PCR; TCRdb lists only in-frame clones, some missing. Among around 15,000 clones listed, around 90% were seen once. The receptor was isolated from a woman aged 50 to 65 with T-cell large granular lymphocyte leukemia. Some clones in this sample may be carry-over from other donors' samples. Source material: peripheral blood mononuclear cells.

The chain's CDR3 is CASKGSINQPQHF. The CDR3 DNA reads as TGTGCCAGCAAGGGGTCGATCAATCAGCCCCAGCATTTT. The chain is built from TRBV6-5 and TRBJ1-5; possibly TRBD1 for D (5 bases). Germline CDR1 and CDR2: MNHEY and SVGAGI. The CDR3 length is 13 residues. The germline V and J ends were trimmed by 7 bases and 3 bases, with 10 bases remaining between them.